The entry that follows covers one T cell receptor beta chain sequence. V lost 8 bases to trimming and J lost 0 bases; unmatched junction nucleotides: 9. The CDR3 covers 16 residues. These data originate in a study of T cells in Graves' hyperthyroidism and ophthalmopathy. Investigators excluded patients with uncontrolled infection, other autoimmune disease, pregnancy or lactation. The investigators amplified TCR beta CDR3 regions from RNA transcripts. First-round RT-PCR of the TCR CDR3 relied on the HTBI primer set. Using its own MiXCR run on the multiplex PCR reads, TCRdb lists one record per CDR3 protein. Seen here are 500,000 to 650,000 distinct CDR3 sequences, 15% to 20% observed once, and the top ten hold roughly a sixth.

This TCR was recovered from a young woman with Graves' ophthalmopathy. Sequencing input: blood. J is TRBJ2-1 and V is TRBV12-3 or TRBV12-4, with 8 bases that match TRBD2. The CDR3 nucleotides read TGTGCCAGCGGGCTCCCGGGGGGGGCCTCCTACAATGAGCAGTTCTTC. Its protein is CASGLPGGASYNEQFF.